This T cell receptor beta chain was observed in a study of blood T cell repertoires in COVID-19. Authors' analysis steps: Cell counts per sample came from amplifying reference gene primers. The data were produced by immunoSEQ multiplex PCR, yet TCRdb's version contains in-frame clones alone and is incomplete. The V and J calls and clone size are taken from that table; D and trimming were inferred from the DNA. The sample gives some 250,000 clones, around 90% of which show up once; roughly 0.8% is in the top ten. Per the germline V gene, CDR1 is GTSNPN and CDR2 is SVGIG (reference sequence). The CDR3 has 15 amino acids. V lost 0 bases to trimming and J lost 4 bases, with 15 bases between them.

The receptor comes from a woman aged 30 to 39 with acute or convalescent COVID-19. The chain joins TRBV30 to TRBJ1-2; D is unclear. Sequencing was carried out using peripheral blood. This chain's CDR3 is CAWSVAPQTFYGYTF. CDR3 DNA: TGTGCCTGGAGTGTTGCACCGCAGACATTCTATGGCTACACCTTC. Together with reference TRBV30 and TRBJ1-2, the CDR3 gives the full variable domain: SQTIHQWPATLVQPVGSPLSLECTVEGTSNPNLYWYRQAAGRGLQLLFYSVGIGQISSEVPQNLSASRPQDRQFILSSKKLLLSDSGFYLCAWSVAPQTFYGYTFGSGTRLTVV.